The T cell receptor beta chain under discussion was sequenced for a study of blood T cell repertoires in COVID-19. Study-wide background: Samples of COVID-19 (acute and convalescent) were obtained from the United States, Italy and Spain.

J was trimmed by 3 bases and V by 6 bases; bases with no gene match: 9. Germline CDR1 SGHTA, CDR2 FQGTGA. The CDR3 totals 15 residues. In the original analysis: Amplification with reference gene primers provided the estimates of nucleated cell counts. Sequencing used immunoSEQ multiplex PCR; TCRdb keeps in-frame clones, though not all of them. V and J calls and clone size follow that table, whereas D and trimming were derived from the DNA. The table shows over 250,000 clones, with 88% occurring only once. Sequenced sample: peripheral blood. This chain uses TRBV7-3 with TRBJ2-5; 8 nucleotides match TRBD1. The sequence derives from a woman in her 30s with acute or convalescent COVID-19. The CDR3 loop is CASRRYPGQEETQYF. Written as DNA, the CDR3 is TGTGCCAGCAGGCGTTACCCGGGACAGGAAGAGACCCAGTACTTC. The whole variable domain, remainder taken from reference TRBV7-3 and TRBJ2-5, is GAGVSQTPSNKVTEKGKYVELRCDPISGHTALYWYRQSLGQGPEFLIYFQGTGAADDSGLPNDRFFAVRPEGSVSTLKIQRTERGDSAVYLCASRRYPGQEETQYFGPGTRLLVL.